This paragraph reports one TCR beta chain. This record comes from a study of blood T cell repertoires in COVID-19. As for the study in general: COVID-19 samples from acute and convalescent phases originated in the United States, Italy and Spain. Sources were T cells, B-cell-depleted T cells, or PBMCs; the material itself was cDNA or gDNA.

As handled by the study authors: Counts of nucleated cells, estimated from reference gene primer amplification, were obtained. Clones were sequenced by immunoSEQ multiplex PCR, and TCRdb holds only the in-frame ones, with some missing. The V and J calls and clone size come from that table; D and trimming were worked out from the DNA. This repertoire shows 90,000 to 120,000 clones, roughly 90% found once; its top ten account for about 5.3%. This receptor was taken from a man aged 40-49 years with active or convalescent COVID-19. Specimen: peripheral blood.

The CDR3 DNA sequence: TGTGCCACCCAAGGACTAGCGGGCGACTACGAGCAGTACTTC. Translated: CATQGLAGDYEQYF. The V and J genes are TRBV2 and TRBJ2-7; 11 bases are a match to TRBD2. The CDR3 loop spans 14 amino acids. The J segment lost 3 bases and the V segment lost 10 bases, leaving 8 bases of the junction unmatched. Germline values: CDR1 SNHLY, CDR2 FYNNEI.